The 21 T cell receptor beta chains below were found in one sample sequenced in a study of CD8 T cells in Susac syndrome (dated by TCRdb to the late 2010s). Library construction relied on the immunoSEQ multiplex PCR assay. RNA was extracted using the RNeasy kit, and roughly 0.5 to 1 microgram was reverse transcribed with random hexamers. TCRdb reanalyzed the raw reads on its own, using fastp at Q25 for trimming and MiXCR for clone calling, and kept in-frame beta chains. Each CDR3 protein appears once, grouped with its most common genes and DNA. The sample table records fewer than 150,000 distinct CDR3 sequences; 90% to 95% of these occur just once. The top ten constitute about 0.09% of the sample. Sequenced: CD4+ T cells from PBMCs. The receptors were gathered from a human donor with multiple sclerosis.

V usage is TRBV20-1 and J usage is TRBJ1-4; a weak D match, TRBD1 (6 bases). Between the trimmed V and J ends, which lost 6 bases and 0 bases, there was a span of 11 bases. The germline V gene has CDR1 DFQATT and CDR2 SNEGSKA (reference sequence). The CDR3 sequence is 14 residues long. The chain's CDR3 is CSAQDRATNEKLFF. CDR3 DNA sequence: TGCAGTGCACAGGACAGAGCAACTAATGAAAAACTGTTTTTT.

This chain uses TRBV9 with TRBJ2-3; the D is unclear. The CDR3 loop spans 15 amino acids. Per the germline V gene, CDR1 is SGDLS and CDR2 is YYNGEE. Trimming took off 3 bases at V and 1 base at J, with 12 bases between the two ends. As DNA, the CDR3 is TGTGCCAGCAGCGCCCTCCAGCTCGGCACAGATACGCAGTATTTT. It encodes CASSALQLGTDTQYF.

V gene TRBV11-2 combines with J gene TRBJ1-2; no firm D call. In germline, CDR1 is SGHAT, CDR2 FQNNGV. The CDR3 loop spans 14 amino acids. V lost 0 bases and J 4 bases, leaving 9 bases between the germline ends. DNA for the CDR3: TGTGCCAGCAGCTTAGATCACAGACTCTATGGCTACACCTTC. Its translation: CASSLDHRLYGYTF.

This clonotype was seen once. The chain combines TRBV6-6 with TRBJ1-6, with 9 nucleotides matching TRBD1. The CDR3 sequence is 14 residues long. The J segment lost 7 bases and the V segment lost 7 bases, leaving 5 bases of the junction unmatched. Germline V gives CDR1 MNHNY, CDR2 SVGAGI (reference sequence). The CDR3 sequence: CASTSGTGNSPLHF. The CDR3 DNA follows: TGTGCCAGCACCTCCGGGACAGGGAATTCACCCCTCCACTTT.

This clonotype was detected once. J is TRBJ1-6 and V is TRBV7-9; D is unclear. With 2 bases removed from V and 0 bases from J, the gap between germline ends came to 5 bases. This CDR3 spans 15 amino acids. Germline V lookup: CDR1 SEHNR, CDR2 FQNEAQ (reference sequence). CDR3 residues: CASSLRGSYNSPLHF. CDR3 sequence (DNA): TGTGCCAGCAGCTTACGTGGCTCCTATAATTCACCCCTCCACTTT.

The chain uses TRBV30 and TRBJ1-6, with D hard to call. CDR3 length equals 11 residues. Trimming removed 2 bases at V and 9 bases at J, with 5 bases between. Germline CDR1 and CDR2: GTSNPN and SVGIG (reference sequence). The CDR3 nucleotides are TGTGCCTGGAGTCTGTCTTCACCCCTCCACTTT. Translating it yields CAWSLSSPLHF.

CDR3 protein: CASTIQGANTEAFF. The CDR3 DNA is TGTGCCAGTACTATCCAGGGGGCGAACACTGAAGCTTTCTTT. The rearrangement links TRBV19 to TRBJ1-1; 8 bases fit TRBD1. Germline CDR1 reads LNHDA; CDR2 reads SQIVND (reference sequence). V was clipped by 7 bases and J by 1 base; unmatched bases: 5. This CDR3 has 14 residues.

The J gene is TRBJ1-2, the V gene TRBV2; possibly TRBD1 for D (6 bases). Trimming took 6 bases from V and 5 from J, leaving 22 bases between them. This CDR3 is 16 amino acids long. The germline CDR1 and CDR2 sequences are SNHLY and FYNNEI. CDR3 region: CASSESPLGQGYGYTF. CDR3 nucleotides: TGTGCCAGCAGCGAAAGCCCCCTGGGTCAGGGGTATGGCTACACCTTC.

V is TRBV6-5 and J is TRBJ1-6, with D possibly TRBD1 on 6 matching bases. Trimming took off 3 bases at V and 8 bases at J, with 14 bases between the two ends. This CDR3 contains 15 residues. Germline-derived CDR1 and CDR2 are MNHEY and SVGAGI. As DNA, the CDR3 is TGTGCCAGCAGTTATTCCGGACAGCTCGATTCACCCCTCCACTTT. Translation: CASSYSGQLDSPLHF.

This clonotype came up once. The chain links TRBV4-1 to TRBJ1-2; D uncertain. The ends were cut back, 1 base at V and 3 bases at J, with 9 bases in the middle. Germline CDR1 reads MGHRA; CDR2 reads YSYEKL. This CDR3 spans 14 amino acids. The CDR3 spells CASSQGGSDYGYTF. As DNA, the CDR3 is TGCGCCAGCAGCCAAGGAGGGAGCGACTATGGCTACACCTTC.

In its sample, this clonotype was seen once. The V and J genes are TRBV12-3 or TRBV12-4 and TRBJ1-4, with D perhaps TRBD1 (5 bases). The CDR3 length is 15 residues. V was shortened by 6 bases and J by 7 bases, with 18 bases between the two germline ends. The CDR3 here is CASRTLTEEGEKLFF. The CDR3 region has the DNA TGTGCCAGCAGGACGTTGACAGAAGAAGGTGAAAAACTGTTTTTT.

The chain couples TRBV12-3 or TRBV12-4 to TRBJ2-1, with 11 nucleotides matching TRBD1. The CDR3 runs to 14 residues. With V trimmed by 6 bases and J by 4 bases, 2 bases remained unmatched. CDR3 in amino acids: CASSGQGAYNEQFF. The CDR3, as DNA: TGTGCCAGCAGCGGACAGGGGGCGTACAATGAGCAGTTCTTC.

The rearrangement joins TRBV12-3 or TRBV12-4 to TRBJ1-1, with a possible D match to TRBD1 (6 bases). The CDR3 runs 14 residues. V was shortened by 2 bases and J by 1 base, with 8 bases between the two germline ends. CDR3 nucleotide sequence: TGTGCCAGCAGTTTAACAGGGTCGAACACTGAAGCTTTCTTT. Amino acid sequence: CASSLTGSNTEAFF.

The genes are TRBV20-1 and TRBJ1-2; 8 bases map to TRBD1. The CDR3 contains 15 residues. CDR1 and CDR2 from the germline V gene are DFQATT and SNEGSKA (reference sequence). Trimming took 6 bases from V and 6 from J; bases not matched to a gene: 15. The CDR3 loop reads CSAPDRAYLGDGYTF. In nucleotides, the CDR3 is TGCAGTGCCCCGGACAGGGCGTATTTGGGTGATGGCTACACCTTC.

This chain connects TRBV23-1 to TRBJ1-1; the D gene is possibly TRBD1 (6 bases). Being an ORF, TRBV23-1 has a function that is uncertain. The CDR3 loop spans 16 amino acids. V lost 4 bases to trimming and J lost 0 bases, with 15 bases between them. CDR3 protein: CASSPQWDKMNTEAFF. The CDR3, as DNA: TGCGCCAGCAGTCCACAGTGGGACAAAATGAACACTGAAGCTTTCTTT.

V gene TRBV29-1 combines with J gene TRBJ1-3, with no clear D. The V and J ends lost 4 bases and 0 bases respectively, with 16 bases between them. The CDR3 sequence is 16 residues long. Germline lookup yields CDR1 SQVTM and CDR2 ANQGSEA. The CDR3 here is CSVGRYEPNSGNTIYF. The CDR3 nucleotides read TGCAGCGTTGGACGGTACGAGCCCAACTCTGGAAACACCATATATTTT.

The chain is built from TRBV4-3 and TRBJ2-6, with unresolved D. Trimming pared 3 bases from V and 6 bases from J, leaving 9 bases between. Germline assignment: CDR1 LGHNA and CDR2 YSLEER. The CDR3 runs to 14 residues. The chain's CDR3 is CASSQGAEANVLTF. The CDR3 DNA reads TGCGCCAGCAGCCAGGGCGCGGAGGCCAACGTCCTGACTTTC.

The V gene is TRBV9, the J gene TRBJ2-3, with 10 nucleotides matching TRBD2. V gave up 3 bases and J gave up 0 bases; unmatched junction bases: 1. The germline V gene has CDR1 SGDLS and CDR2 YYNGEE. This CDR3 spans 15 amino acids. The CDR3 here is CASSASGGSTDTQYF. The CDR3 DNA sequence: TGTGCCAGCAGCGCTAGCGGGGGTAGCACAGATACGCAGTATTTT.

The chain's CDR3 is CSTGQGGSYEQYF. The CDR3 DNA sequence: TGCAGTACCGGACAGGGGGGTTCCTACGAGCAGTACTTC. The rearrangement uses TRBV20-1 and TRBJ2-7; 10 nucleotides agree with TRBD1. There are 13 residues in the CDR3. The trim removed 8 bases at V and 1 base at J, leaving 5 bases unmatched. Germline V gene data show CDR1 as DFQATT and CDR2 as SNEGSKA (reference sequence).

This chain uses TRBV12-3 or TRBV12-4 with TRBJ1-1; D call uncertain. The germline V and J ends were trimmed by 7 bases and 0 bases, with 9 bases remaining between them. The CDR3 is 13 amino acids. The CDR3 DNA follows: TGTGCCAGCAAACTTATGGTGAACACTGAAGCTTTCTTT. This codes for CASKLMVNTEAFF.

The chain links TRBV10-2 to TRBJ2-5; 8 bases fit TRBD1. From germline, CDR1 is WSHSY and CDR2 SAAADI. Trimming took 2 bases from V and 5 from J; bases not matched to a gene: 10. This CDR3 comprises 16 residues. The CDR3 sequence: CASSEGGTGWGETQYF. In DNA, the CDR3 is TGCGCCAGCAGTGAGGGAGGGACAGGTTGGGGGGAGACCCAGTACTTC.